This entry is about one T cell receptor (beta chain). CDR1 is SGHKS and CDR2 is YYEKEE in the germline V gene (reference sequence). V trimming: 2 bases; J trimming: 3 bases; junction bases outside the gene matches: 2. The CDR3 totals 14 residues. Sequencing was performed with immunoSEQ multiplex PCR; in TCRdb, only in-frame clones are kept and a portion is missing. The table records 130,000 or so clones, around 83% of them present only once. This record comes from a study of blood T cell repertoires in COVID-19. Recovered Cohort 3 donors showed two negative PCRs, clearance, or symptom resolution. The receptor comes from a woman in her 30s who had recovered from COVID-19. J is TRBJ1-3 and V is TRBV5-5, with 7 bases aligning to TRBD1. The sequenced material came from PBMCs or T cells enriched from blood (not recorded which). In DNA form, the CDR3 reads TGTGCCAGCAGCTTTACAGGGGTTGGAAACACCATATATTTT. This sequence encodes CASSFTGVGNTIYF. Complete variable domain (other parts from reference TRBV5-5 and TRBJ1-3): DAGVTQSPTHLIKTRGQQVTLRCSPISGHKSVSWYQQVLGQGPQFIFQYYEKEERGRGNFPDRFSARQFPNYSSELNVNALLLGDSALYLCASSFTGVGNTIYFGEGSWLTVV.